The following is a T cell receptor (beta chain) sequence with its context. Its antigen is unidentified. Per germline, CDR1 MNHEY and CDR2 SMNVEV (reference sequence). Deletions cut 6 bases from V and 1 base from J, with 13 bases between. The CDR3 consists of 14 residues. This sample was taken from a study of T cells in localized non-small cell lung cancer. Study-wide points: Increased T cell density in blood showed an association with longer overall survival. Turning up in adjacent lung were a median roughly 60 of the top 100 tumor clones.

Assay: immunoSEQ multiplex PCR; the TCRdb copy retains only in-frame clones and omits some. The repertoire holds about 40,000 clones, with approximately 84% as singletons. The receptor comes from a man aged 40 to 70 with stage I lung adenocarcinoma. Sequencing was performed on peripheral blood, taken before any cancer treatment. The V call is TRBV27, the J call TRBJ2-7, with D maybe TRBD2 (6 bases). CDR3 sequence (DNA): TGTGCCAGCAGCCCGGGACTCAAATCCTACGAGCAGTACTTC. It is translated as CASSPGLKSYEQYF.